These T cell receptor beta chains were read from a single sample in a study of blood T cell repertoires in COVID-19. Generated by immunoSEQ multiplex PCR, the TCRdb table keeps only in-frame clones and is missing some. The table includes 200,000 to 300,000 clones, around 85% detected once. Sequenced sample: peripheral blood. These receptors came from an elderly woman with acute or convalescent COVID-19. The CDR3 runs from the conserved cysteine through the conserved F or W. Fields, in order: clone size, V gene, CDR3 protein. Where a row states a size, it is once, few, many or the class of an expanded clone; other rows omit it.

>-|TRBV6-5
CASSYEGTQYF
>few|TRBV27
CASSLGGEQYF
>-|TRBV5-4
CASSPGRRPAGANVLTF
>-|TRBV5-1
CASSPGLAGVRADTQYF
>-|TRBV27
CASRMRGMAGELFF
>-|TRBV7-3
CASSPQSSYNEQFF
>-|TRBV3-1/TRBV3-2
CASSPRGQNYGYTF
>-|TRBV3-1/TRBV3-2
CASSQTAGGRGPDTQYF
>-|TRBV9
CASSLGGRGADTQYF
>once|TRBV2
CASSDPTGKYGYTF
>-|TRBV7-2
CASSLATRTFQYF
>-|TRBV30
CAWSPGETQYF
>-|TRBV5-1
CASSLAGKTGQGFSPLHF
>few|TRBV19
CASSIDPGVYSNQPQHF
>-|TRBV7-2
CASSPRTDTQYF
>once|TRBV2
CASSEPARPQGNTQYF
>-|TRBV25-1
CASSEASGRVTDTQYF
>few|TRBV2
CASSVTGGTTEAFF
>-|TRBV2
CATSGQGNTEAFF
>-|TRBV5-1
CASSSRPSGGAVDEQFF